These 10 T cell receptor beta chains were sequenced from one sample in a study of cytomegalovirus exposure and HLA in healthy donors. This table comes from immunoSEQ multiplex PCR, and its TCRdb copy is limited to in-frame clones, with some not included. The data show some 320,000 clones, about 90% seen once. Sequenced material: PBMCs. Receptors were obtained from a woman in her 30s in good health and CMV-seropositive.

V gene TRBV7-9 combines with J gene TRBJ1-4; D not certain. V lost 5 bases and J 5 bases, leaving 3 bases between the germline ends. CDR1 SEHNR and CDR2 FQNEAQ come from the germline V gene (reference sequence). This CDR3 is built from 11 residues. The CDR3 nucleotides read TGTGCCAGCAGCGGAAATGAAAAACTGTTTTTT. Residues: CASSGNEKLFF.

The chain employs TRBV7-6 and TRBJ1-2; 8 bases line up with TRBD1. Germline trimming cut 1 base from V and 7 bases from J; bases unmatched to any gene: 5. The CDR3 loop spans 14 amino acids. The germline gives CDR1 SGHVS, CDR2 FNYEAQ. The CDR3 spells CASSLERTGFGYTF. CDR3 in DNA: TGTGCCAGCAGCTTAGAACGGACAGGGTTTGGCTACACCTTC.

This clone was recorded only once. This same CDR3 is encoded by further DNA sequences in the sample. The rearrangement links TRBV27 to TRBJ2-1; D gene uncertain. Trimming took off 5 bases at V and 3 bases at J, with 5 bases between the two ends. Germline V CDR1 and CDR2: MNHEY, SMNVEV (reference sequence). The CDR3 is 12 residues long. CDR3 DNA sequence: TGTGCCAGCAGTCTAAGCTACAATGAGCAGTTCTTC. It is translated as CASSLSYNEQFF.

This chain links TRBV6-5 with TRBJ2-2, with 8 bases fitting TRBD2. CDR1 is MNHEY and CDR2 is SVGAGI in the germline V gene. V was pared by 2 bases and J by 6 bases, with 5 bases of the junction left unmatched. The CDR3 is 15 amino acids. The DNA for the CDR3 is TGTGCCAGCAGTTACCGGGGACTAGTCTCCGGGGAGCTGTTTTTT. It encodes CASSYRGLVSGELFF.

This chain joins TRBV29-1 and TRBJ2-2; 8 nucleotides align to TRBD1. V dropped 3 bases and J dropped 3; count of bases not matched to a gene: 12. Germline CDR1 SQVTM, CDR2 ANQGSEA. CDR3 size: 17 residues. The DNA for the CDR3 is TGCAGCGTTGAGGGAACTCAGGGGGCGAGCTACACCGGGGAGCTGTTTTTT. Translating it yields CSVEGTQGASYTGELFF.

The chain links TRBV10-3 to TRBJ2-2, with 8 bases fitting TRBD2. The CDR3 loop spans 14 amino acids. The V gene's germline CDR1 is ENHRY and CDR2 SYGVKD. V was clipped by 6 bases and J by 6 bases; unmatched bases: 6. The CDR3 sequence: CAISRSGSSGELFF. The CDR3 bases are TGTGCCATCAGCCGCAGCGGGAGCTCCGGGGAGCTGTTTTTT.

This clone was seen once. The CDR3 sequence: CASSESTVAFF. The CDR3 DNA follows: TGTGCCAGCAGTGAATCGACAGTGGCTTTCTTT. This rearrangement joins TRBV6-1 to TRBJ1-1; perhaps TRBD1 as D (5 bases). The CDR3 runs to 11 residues. V dropped 2 bases and J dropped 11 bases, with 9 bases sitting between them. In germline, CDR1 is MNHNS, CDR2 SASEGT.

The rearrangement joins TRBV27 to TRBJ2-7; 10 nucleotides line up with TRBD2. CDR1 and CDR2 (germline): MNHEY, SMNVEV (reference sequence). The CDR3 is 14 amino acids. V was pared by 3 bases and J by 4 bases, with 3 bases of the junction left unmatched. The CDR3 region has the DNA TGTGCCAGCAGTTTGGAGACTAGCGGGTACGAGCAGTACTTC. This gives the protein CASSLETSGYEQYF.

The chain combines TRBV5-1 with TRBJ1-4; TRBD1 is a possible D gene (6 bases). Trimming took 3 bases from V and 4 from J, leaving 13 bases between them. In germline, CDR1 is SGHRS, CDR2 YFSETQ. CDR3 size: 15 residues. CDR3 sequence: CASSSEGGINEKLFF. The CDR3 nucleotides are TGCGCCAGCAGCTCGGAGGGGGGGATTAATGAAAAACTGTTTTTT.

V gene TRBV13 combines with J gene TRBJ2-2; 9 bases align to TRBD2. Germline CDR1 and CDR2: PRHDT and FYEKMQ (reference sequence). Unmatched junction bases numbered 5, after V lost 5 bases and J lost 7 bases. The CDR3 runs to 14 residues. CDR3 residues: CASSRRGGRGELFF. In DNA, the CDR3 is TGTGCCAGCAGCAGGCGGGGGGGCCGCGGGGAGCTGTTTTTT.